A selection of T cell receptor beta chains follows, all from one sample in a study of blood T cell repertoires in COVID-19. Measured with immunoSEQ multiplex PCR; TCRdb has only the in-frame clones, and not every one. This table has about 190,000 clones, roughly 80% appearing once. Sequenced input: peripheral blood. Every receptor here comes from a man aged 45-65 years who had recovered from COVID-19. The CDR3 runs from the conserved cysteine through the conserved F or W. D genes are given only for firm matches. Where a row states a size, it is once, few, many or the class of an expanded clone; other rows omit it.

.	TRBV19	TRBJ2-1	.	13	CASSITRDNEQFF	TGTGCCAGTAGTATAACTAGGGACAATGAGCAGTTCTTC
.	TRBV27	TRBJ2-6	TRBD2	22	CAPAQEGTSGRLTLSGANVLTF	TGTGCCCCCGCCCAGGAGGGGACTAGCGGGAGATTAACGCTATCTGGGGCCAACGTCCTGACTTTC
.	TRBV9	TRBJ2-2	TRBD2	16	CASSPIGLADTGELFF	TGTGCCAGCAGCCCGATTGGACTAGCAGACACCGGGGAGCTGTTTTTT
.	TRBV4-2	TRBJ1-5	.	16	CASSQDLQGSNQPQHF	TGTGCCAGCAGCCAAGATCTACAGGGTAGCAATCAGCCCCAGCATTTT
.	TRBV3-1/TRBV3-2	TRBJ2-1	TRBD1	15	CASQSTGTAYNEQFF	TGTGCCAGCCAGTCGACCGGGACAGCCTACAATGAGCAGTTCTTC
.	TRBV6-5	TRBJ1-2	TRBD1	15	CASSSWTGLFYGYTF	TGTGCCAGCAGTTCCTGGACAGGGCTTTTCTATGGCTACACCTTC
.	TRBV27	TRBJ1-2	TRBD1	15	CASSFYDRGSYGYTF	TGTGCCAGCAGTTTCTACGACAGGGGATCCTATGGCTACACCTTC
.	TRBV9	TRBJ2-1	TRBD2	14	CASSAKTSLNEQFF	TGTGCCAGCAGCGCCAAGACTAGCTTGAATGAGCAGTTCTTC
few	TRBV19	TRBJ1-5	TRBD1	14	CASRVGTVNQPQHF	TGTGCCAGTAGAGTAGGGACAGTAAATCAGCCCCAGCATTTT
.	TRBV18	TRBJ2-1	.	15	CASSPFTAGYNEQFF	TGTGCCAGCTCACCATTTACAGCGGGTTACAATGAGCAGTTCTTC
few	TRBV28	TRBJ1-5	TRBD1	15	CASSFSQGAWQPQHF	TGTGCCAGCAGTTTTTCACAGGGGGCATGGCAGCCCCAGCATTTT
.	TRBV19	TRBJ2-2	TRBD1	18	CASSPWTGKSSATGELFF	TGTGCCAGTAGTCCATGGACAGGGAAATCCTCGGCCACCGGGGAGCTGTTTTTT
.	TRBV27	TRBJ2-1	TRBD2	15	CASRTLAGYYNEQFF	TGTGCCAGCAGGACTCTAGCGGGGTATTACAATGAGCAGTTCTTC
few	TRBV21-1	TRBJ2-1	.	15	CPRTCGRGFYNEQFF	TGTCCTAGGACGTGTGGCAGGGGCTTCTACAATGAGCAGTTCTTC
.	TRBV6-6	TRBJ2-1	TRBD2	17	CASSPLASGRAYNEQFF	TGTGCCAGCAGTCCCCTCGCTAGCGGGAGAGCCTACAATGAGCAGTTCTTC
.	TRBV7-6	TRBJ1-2	TRBD1	12	CASSQDRRGYTF	TGTGCCAGCAGCCAGGACAGGAGAGGCTACACCTTC
.	TRBV11-2	TRBJ2-7	TRBD1	17	CASSLDGSGTGMYEQYF	TGTGCCAGCAGCTTAGATGGGTCAGGGACAGGGATGTACGAGCAGTACTTC
few	TRBV5-4	TRBJ2-7	TRBD2	16	CASSLRASGHSYEQYF	TGTGCCAGCAGCTTGCGGGCTAGCGGGCACTCCTACGAGCAGTACTTC
.	TRBV7-8	TRBJ2-3	.	15	CASSLEAALRYTQYF	TGTGCCAGCAGCTTGGAGGCCGCTTTGAGGTATACGCAGTATTTT
few	TRBV11-3	TRBJ2-1	.	15	CASSSEDGDYNEQFF	TGTGCCAGCAGCTCCGAGGACGGGGATTACAATGAGCAGTTCTTC
.	TRBV2	TRBJ2-2	TRBD1	18	CASSPFGEPGQTTGELFF	TGTGCCAGCAGCCCCTTTGGGGAACCGGGACAGACAACCGGGGAGCTGTTTTTT
.	TRBV24-1	TRBJ2-3	TRBD1	15	CATSETGVGTDTQYF	TGTGCCACCAGTGAGACAGGGGTTGGGACAGATACGCAGTATTTT
.	TRBV5-1	TRBJ2-7	.	13	CASRQVPTYEQYF	TGCGCCAGCAGACAGGTTCCAACCTACGAGCAGTACTTC
.	TRBV27	TRBJ2-5	.	13	CASSWFSGETQYF	TGTGCCAGCAGTTGGTTTTCGGGAGAGACCCAGTACTTC
.	TRBV30	TRBJ2-5	.	12	CAWRSGGETQYF	TGTGCCTGGAGGTCCGGAGGAGAGACCCAGTACTTC
.	TRBV6-5	TRBJ2-7	.	12	CASSLTGYEQYF	TGTGCCAGCAGTCTTACAGGGTACGAGCAGTACTTC
.	TRBV5-5	TRBJ2-2	.	14	CASSFRANTGELFF	TGTGCCAGCAGCTTCAGGGCGAACACCGGGGAGCTGTTTTTT
once	TRBV6-4	TRBJ2-2	.	14	CASRPLQNTGELFF	TGTGCCAGCAGGCCCTTACAGAACACCGGGGAGCTGTTTTTT
.	TRBV6-6	TRBJ2-7	TRBD1	14	CASSYGDRAHEQYF	TGTGCCAGCAGTTACGGGGACAGGGCCCACGAGCAGTACTTC
.	TRBV2	TRBJ2-5	TRBD2	14	CASSEGTSSQTQYF	TGTGCCAGCAGTGAGGGGACTAGTAGTCAGACCCAGTACTTC
.	TRBV5-1	TRBJ1-3	.	17	CASTTGAGDLSGNTIYF	TGCGCCAGCACCACTGGGGCAGGGGACCTCTCTGGAAACACCATATATTTT
.	TRBV7-9	TRBJ2-6	.	17	CASSRPGHSSGANVLTF	TGTGCCAGCAGTCGTCCGGGACACTCCTCTGGGGCCAACGTCCTGACTTTC
.	TRBV11-3	TRBJ2-7	TRBD2	16	CASSPGTSGISYEQYF	TGTGCCAGCAGCCCCGGGACTAGCGGGATTTCCTACGAGCAGTACTTC
.	TRBV7-6	TRBJ2-1	TRBD2	15	CASSRQLAGNNEQFF	TGTGCCAGCAGCCGCCAGTTAGCGGGGAACAATGAGCAGTTCTTC
few	TRBV20-1	TRBJ2-7	TRBD2	14	CSASNSGSSHEQYF	TGCAGTGCTAGTAATAGCGGGAGCTCCCACGAGCAGTACTTC
once	TRBV12-3/TRBV12-4	TRBJ1-5	.	13	CASSFRSNQPQHF	TGTGCCAGCAGTTTCAGGAGCAATCAGCCCCAGCATTTT
.	TRBV19	TRBJ1-1	.	13	CASSLNPGLGAFF	TGTGCCAGTAGTTTAAATCCGGGACTCGGGGCTTTCTTT
.	TRBV5-1	TRBJ2-1	.	14	CASKDGGAYNEQFF	TGCGCCAGCAAGGATGGGGGGGCATATAATGAGCAGTTCTTC
many	TRBV7-9	TRBJ2-1	.	13	CASSLTGNNEQFF	TGTGCCAGCAGCTTGACCGGGAACAATGAGCAGTTCTTC
.	TRBV15	TRBJ2-3	.	15	CATSRDGSSTDTQYF	TGTGCCACCAGCAGAGATGGGAGTAGCACAGATACGCAGTATTTT
.	TRBV18	TRBJ1-2	TRBD1	19	CASSKFPQTGQGEGYGYTF	TGTGCCAGCTCAAAATTTCCCCAAACGGGACAGGGGGAAGGCTATGGCTACACCTTC
.	TRBV20-1	TRBJ2-1	.	14	CSASSERVYNEQFF	TGCAGTGCTAGTTCGGAGCGGGTCTACAATGAGCAGTTCTTC
.	TRBV3-1/TRBV3-2	TRBJ2-3	TRBD2	14	CASSQVGGRDTQYF	TGTGCCAGCAGCCAGGTGGGCGGGAGGGACACGCAGTATTTT
.	TRBV6-1	TRBJ2-3	.	17	CASSEGLAVTSTDTQYF	TGTGCCAGCAGTGAAGGCTTAGCGGTAACTAGCACAGATACGCAGTATTTT
.	TRBV21-1	TRBJ2-7	.	15	CASSKDPGRGNEQYF	TGTGCCAGCAGCAAAGACCCCGGCAGGGGGAACGAGCAGTACTTC